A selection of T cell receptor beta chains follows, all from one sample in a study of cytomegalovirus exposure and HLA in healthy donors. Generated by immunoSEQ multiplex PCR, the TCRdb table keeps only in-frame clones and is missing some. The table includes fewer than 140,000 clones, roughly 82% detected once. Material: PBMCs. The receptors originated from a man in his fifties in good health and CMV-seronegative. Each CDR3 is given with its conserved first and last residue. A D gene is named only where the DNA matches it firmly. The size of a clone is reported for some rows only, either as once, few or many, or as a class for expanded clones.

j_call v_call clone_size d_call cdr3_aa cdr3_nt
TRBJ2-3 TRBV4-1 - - CASSQVQVEVDTQYF TGCGCCAGCAGCCAAGTCCAGGTGGAGGTAGATACGCAGTATTTT
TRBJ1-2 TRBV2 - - CASGATNYGYTF TGTGCCAGCGGGGCCACTAACTATGGCTACACCTTC
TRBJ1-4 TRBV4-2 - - CASSLREGNEKLFF TGTGCCAGCAGCCTGAGGGAGGGGAATGAAAAACTGTTTTTT
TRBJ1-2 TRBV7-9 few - CASTPLAHGYTF TGTGCCAGCACCCCCTTAGCACATGGCTACACCTTC
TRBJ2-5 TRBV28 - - CASSLGLPQETQYF TGTGCCAGCAGTTTAGGGCTACCGCAAGAGACCCAGTACTTC
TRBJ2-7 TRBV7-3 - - CASSPNRESGEQYF TGTGCCAGCAGCCCTAACAGGGAATCCGGCGAGCAGTACTTC
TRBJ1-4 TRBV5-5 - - CASSLAGGREKLFF TGTGCCAGCAGCTTGGCGGGGGGCAGGGAAAAACTGTTTTTT
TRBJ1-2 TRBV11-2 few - CASSLEGDGYTF TGTGCCAGCAGCTTAGAAGGGGATGGCTACACCTTC
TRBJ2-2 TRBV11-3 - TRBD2 CASRARLAGDANTGELFF TGTGCCAGCAGAGCCCGACTAGCGGGTGATGCGAACACCGGGGAGCTGTTTTTT
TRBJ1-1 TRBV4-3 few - CASSQEKGDASAVYTEAFF TGCGCCAGCAGCCAAGAAAAGGGGGACGCCTCTGCAGTGTACACTGAAGCTTTCTTT
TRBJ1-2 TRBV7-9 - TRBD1 CSSAIDRGRGYTF TGTTCCAGCGCAATCGACAGGGGTCGGGGCTACACCTTC
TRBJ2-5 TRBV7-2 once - CASSSGEGETQYF TGTGCCAGCAGCTCAGGGGAAGGGGAGACCCAGTACTTC
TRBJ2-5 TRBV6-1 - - CASSDRGPGTQYF TGTGCCAGCAGTGATCGAGGTCCGGGGACCCAGTACTTC
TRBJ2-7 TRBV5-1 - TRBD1 CASSEGQGFSYEQYF TGCGCCAGCAGCGAGGGACAGGGCTTTTCCTACGAGCAGTACTTC
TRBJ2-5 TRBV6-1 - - CASGEGGGETQYF TGTGCCAGCGGGGAGGGGGGCGGAGAGACCCAGTACTTC
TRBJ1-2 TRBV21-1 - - CASSYRDREANYGYTF TGTGCCAGCAGCTACCGGGACAGGGAAGCTAACTATGGCTACACCTTC
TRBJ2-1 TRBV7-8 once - CASSSGSPPYNEQFF TGTGCCAGCAGCTCCGGTAGTCCCCCTTACAATGAGCAGTTCTTC
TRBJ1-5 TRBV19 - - CASSSGQQPQHF TGTGCCAGTAGTTCTGGACAGCAGCCCCAGCATTTT
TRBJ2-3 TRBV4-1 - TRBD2 CASSQDAQRGYTDTQYF TGCGCCAGCAGCCAAGATGCCCAGCGGGGTTACACAGATACGCAGTATTTT
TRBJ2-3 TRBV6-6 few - CASSEPTFTDTQYF TGTGCCAGCAGTGAGCCAACCTTCACAGATACGCAGTATTTT
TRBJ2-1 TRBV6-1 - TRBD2 CASSASGGQYNEQFF TGTGCCAGCAGTGCTAGCGGGGGGCAGTACAATGAGCAGTTCTTC
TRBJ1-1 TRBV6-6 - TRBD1 CASSYSGQMNTEAFF TGTGCCAGCAGTTACTCGGGACAGATGAACACTGAAGCTTTCTTT
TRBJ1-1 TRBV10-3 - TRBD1 CAISEPGTATFEAFF TGTGCCATCAGTGAGCCCGGGACAGCTACTTTTGAAGCTTTCTTT
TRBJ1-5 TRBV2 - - CASSGIRSGKPQHF TGTGCCAGCAGTGGAATCCGCTCGGGGAAGCCCCAGCATTTT
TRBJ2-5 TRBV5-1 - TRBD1 CASSYTTGGLRETQYF TGCGCCAGCAGCTACACGACAGGGGGGCTGAGAGAGACCCAGTACTTC
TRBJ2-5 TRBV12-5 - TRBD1 CASGLVNPTGLGETQYF TGTGCTAGTGGTTTGGTAAACCCGACAGGGCTCGGAGAGACCCAGTACTTC
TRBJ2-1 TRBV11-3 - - CASSLNPGYNEQFF TGTGCCAGCAGCTTAAACCCCGGCTACAATGAGCAGTTCTTC
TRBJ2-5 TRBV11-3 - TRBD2 CASSSRTSGGGETQYF TGTGCCAGCAGCTCGCGGACTAGCGGGGGTGGAGAGACCCAGTACTTC
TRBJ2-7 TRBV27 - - CASSSIMLGLSYEQYF TGTGCCAGCAGTTCGATTATGTTGGGGCTCTCCTACGAGCAGTACTTC
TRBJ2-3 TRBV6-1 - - CASSQGASTDTQYF TGTGCCAGCAGTCAAGGGGCTAGCACAGATACGCAGTATTTT
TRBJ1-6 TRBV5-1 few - CASSFGGSSYTSPLHF TGCGCCAGCAGCTTCGGGGGGTCATCCTATACTTCACCCCTCCACTTT
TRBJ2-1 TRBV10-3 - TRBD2 CAIRELAGDNEQFF TGTGCCATCAGGGAACTAGCGGGCGACAATGAGCAGTTCTTC
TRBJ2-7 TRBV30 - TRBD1 CAWRAPGGQYEQYF TGTGCCTGGAGAGCGCCAGGGGGTCAATACGAGCAGTACTTC
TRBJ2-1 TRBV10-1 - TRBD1 CASSEDPGQGFDEQFF TGCGCCAGCAGTGAGGACCCGGGACAGGGGTTCGATGAGCAGTTCTTC
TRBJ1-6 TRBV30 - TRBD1 CAWDGTGNSPLHF TGTGCCTGGGATGGGACAGGGAATTCACCCCTCCACTTT
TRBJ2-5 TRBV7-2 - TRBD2 CASSLGEAGGPRTQYF TGTGCCAGCAGCTTAGGGGAGGCGGGGGGCCCTCGGACCCAGTACTTC
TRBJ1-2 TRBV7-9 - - CSSSLQGGGYTF TGTTCCAGCAGCTTGCAGGGAGGCGGCTACACCTTC
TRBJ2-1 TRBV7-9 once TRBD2 CASTATAGGLVNEQFF TGTGCCAGCACCGCTACCGCGGGGGGGCTAGTCAATGAGCAGTTCTTC
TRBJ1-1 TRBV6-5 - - CASSSNRAGGTEAFF TGTGCCAGCAGTTCGAACAGGGCGGGGGGGACTGAAGCTTTCTTT
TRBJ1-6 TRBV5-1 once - CASSLSPGVNSPLHF TGCGCCAGCAGCTTGAGTCCGGGGGTTAATTCACCCCTCCACTTT